This T cell receptor beta chain was recovered during a study of spatial heterogeneity in lung cancer. The V gene lost 6 bases and the J gene lost 2 bases, with 14 bases spanning the gap. The CDR3 totals 15 residues. This clonotype was picked up a small number of times. Individually, TCR cDNA molecules were each labelled with a unique molecular identifier. TCRdb called the 5' RACE reads again in MiXCR, with one record for every CDR3 protein. Of some 100,000 distinct CDR3 sequences listed, approximately 12% are singletons. Time point specified: sample taken at primary tumor resection. Source: PBMCs, taken at surgery. This sequence originates from a male donor with early-stage non-small cell lung cancer. The chain combines TRBV12-3 or TRBV12-4 with TRBJ1-5; the D is unclear. CDR3 nucleotide sequence: TGTGCCAGCAGGACGAGGGAAGGCGGCAATCAGCCCCAGCATTTT. Its translation is CASRTREGGNQPQHF.